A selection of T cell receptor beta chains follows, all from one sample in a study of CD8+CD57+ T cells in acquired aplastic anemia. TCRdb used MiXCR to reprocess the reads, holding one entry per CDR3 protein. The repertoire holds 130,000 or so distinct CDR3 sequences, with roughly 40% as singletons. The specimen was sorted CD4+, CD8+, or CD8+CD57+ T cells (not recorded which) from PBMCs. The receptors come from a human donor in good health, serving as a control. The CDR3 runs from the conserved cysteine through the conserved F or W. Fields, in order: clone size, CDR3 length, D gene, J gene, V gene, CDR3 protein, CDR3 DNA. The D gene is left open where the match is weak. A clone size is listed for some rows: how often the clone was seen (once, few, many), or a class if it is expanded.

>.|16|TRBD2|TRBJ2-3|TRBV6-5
CASKLRGGRLTDTQYF
TGTGCCAGCAAGTTACGGGGCGGGAGGCTAACAGATACGCAGTATTTT
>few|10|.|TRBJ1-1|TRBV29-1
CSGLNTEAFF
TGCAGCGGCTTAAACACTGAAGCTTTCTTT
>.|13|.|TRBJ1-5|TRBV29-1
CSVGGDGIQPQHF
TGCAGCGTTGGCGGGGACGGAATTCAGCCCCAGCATTTT
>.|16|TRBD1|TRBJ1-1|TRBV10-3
CASSYSVQGAWTEAFF
TGTGCCAGCAGTTACTCTGTCCAGGGGGCTTGGACTGAAGCTTTCTTT
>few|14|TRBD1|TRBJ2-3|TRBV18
CASSRTGRADTQYF
TGTGCCAGCTCACGGACAGGAAGGGCAGATACGCAGTATTTT
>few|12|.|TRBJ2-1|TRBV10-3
CAIRGTPNEQFF
TGTGCCATCAGGGGGACGCCGAATGAGCAGTTCTTC
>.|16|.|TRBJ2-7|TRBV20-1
CSASSARASATYEQYF
TGCAGTGCCAGCAGCGCCCGGGCTAGCGCCACCTACGAGCAGTACTTC
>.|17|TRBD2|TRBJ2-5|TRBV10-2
CASSESSGTSGRGTQYF
TGCGCCAGCAGTGAGTCCTCGGGGACTAGCGGGAGGGGGACCCAGTACTTC
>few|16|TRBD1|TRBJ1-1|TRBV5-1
CASSLVGGIPDTEAFF
TGCGCCAGCAGCTTGGTAGGGGGCATACCGGACACTGAAGCTTTCTTT
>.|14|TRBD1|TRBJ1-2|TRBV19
CASTMTGFNYGYTF
TGTGCCAGTACTATGACAGGGTTCAACTATGGCTACACCTTC
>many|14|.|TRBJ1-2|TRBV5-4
CASSRLGGNYGYTF
TGTGCCAGCAGCCGGCTTGGTGGAAACTATGGCTACACCTTC
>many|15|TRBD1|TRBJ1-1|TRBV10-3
CAISGLTGGNTEAFF
TGTGCCATCAGTGGGTTGACAGGGGGGAACACTGAAGCTTTCTTT
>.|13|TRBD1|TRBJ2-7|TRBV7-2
CASSAGGPYEQYF
TGTGCCAGCAGCGCAGGGGGACCCTACGAGCAGTACTTC
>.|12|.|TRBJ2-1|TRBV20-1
CSARDLDPSQFF
TGCAGTGCTAGAGATCTTGACCCCTCGCAGTTCTTC
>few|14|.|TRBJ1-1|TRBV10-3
CASRQGMEGTEAFF
TGTGCCTCCAGGCAGGGGATGGAAGGGACTGAAGCTTTCTTT
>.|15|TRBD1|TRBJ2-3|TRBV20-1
CSAPQGARSTDTQYF
TGCAGTGCTCCGCAGGGGGCTAGGAGCACAGATACGCAGTATTTT
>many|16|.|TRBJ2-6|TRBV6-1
CASSSPDGSGANVLTF
TGTGCCAGCAGTTCCCCGGACGGCTCCGGGGCCAACGTCCTGACTTTC
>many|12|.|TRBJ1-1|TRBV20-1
CSARDGGAEAFF
TGCAGTGCTAGAGACGGCGGCGCTGAAGCTTTCTTT
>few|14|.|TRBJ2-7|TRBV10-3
CATKLIQGTHEQYF
TGTGCCACAAAGCTCATACAGGGAACCCACGAGCAGTACTTC
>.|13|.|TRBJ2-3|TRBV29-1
CSADTGFADTQYF
TGCAGCGCAGACACGGGATTTGCAGATACGCAGTATTTT
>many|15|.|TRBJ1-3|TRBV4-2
CASSHGRHSGNTIYF
TGTGCCAGCAGCCACGGACGGCACTCTGGAAACACCATATATTTT
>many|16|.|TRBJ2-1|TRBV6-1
CASSQGGGNGQDEQFF
TGTGCCAGCAGCCAGGGGGGCGGAAACGGTCAGGATGAGCAGTTCTTC
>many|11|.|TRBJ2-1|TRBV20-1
CSATPGPGRFF
TGCAGTGCTACCCCAGGACCAGGGCGGTTCTTC
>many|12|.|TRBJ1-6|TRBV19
CASSRLGEPLHF
TGTGCCAGTAGTAGGCTTGGCGAACCCCTCCACTTT
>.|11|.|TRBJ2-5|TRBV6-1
CASPKEETQYF
TGTGCCAGCCCAAAAGAAGAGACCCAGTACTTC
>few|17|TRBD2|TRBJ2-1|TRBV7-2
CASSLALLAGAYNEQFF
TGTGCCAGCAGCTTAGCGTTACTAGCGGGGGCCTACAATGAGCAGTTCTTC
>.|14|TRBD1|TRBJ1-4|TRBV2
CASRGTGKNEKLFF
TGTGCCAGCAGGGGGACAGGGAAGAATGAAAAACTGTTTTTT
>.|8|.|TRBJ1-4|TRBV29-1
CSVEKLFF
TGCAGCGTTGAAAAACTGTTTTTT
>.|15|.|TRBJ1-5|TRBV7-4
CASSYGGYSNQPQHF
TGTGCCAGCAGTTACGGGGGATATAGCAATCAGCCCCAGCATTTT
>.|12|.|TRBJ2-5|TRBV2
CAGTYASETQCF
TGTGCCGGCACTTATGCTTCCGAGACCCAGTGCTTC
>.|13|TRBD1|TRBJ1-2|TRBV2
CASSAGTGDGYTF
TGTGCCAGCAGTGCGGGTACAGGGGATGGCTACACCTTC
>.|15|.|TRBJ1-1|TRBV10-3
CAATGTLGSNTEAFF
TGTGCCGCCACCGGGACACTAGGGAGTAACACTGAAGCTTTCTTT